These T cell receptor beta chains were read from a single sample in a study of tumor-infiltrating lymphocytes in primary liver carcinoma. Each CDR3 protein is one row after TCRdb ran MiXCR on the multiplex PCR reads. The data show hundreds of thousands of distinct CDR3 sequences, less than 75% seen once. The specimen was peripheral blood. The receptors were sampled from a man aged 35-49 years with primary liver carcinoma and hepatitis B virus infection. Each CDR3 is given with its conserved first and last residue. A D gene is named only where the DNA matches it firmly. The size of a clone is reported for some rows only, either as once, few or many, or as a class for expanded clones.

v_call	j_call	clone_size	d_call	cdr3_nt	cdr3_aa
TRBV6-2/TRBV6-3	TRBJ1-5	once	-	TGTGCTAGCAGTTCGGTGTGGGCCCAGCATTTT	CASSSVWAQHF
TRBV11-1	TRBJ2-5	-	-	TGTGCCGGCAGCAAAGGGACTTCCCTTCAAGAGACCCAGTACTTC	CAGSKGTSLQETQYF
TRBV4-2	TRBJ2-7	-	-	TGTGCCAGCGCCCTAGGGGAGGACTTCTCCTACGAGCAGTACTTC	CASALGEDFSYEQYF
TRBV4-3	TRBJ2-2	-	-	TGCGACAACAGCCAAGCTGCCCTCTCAGGGGGAGGATCGAACATCGGGGAGCTGTTTTTT	CDNSQAALSGGGSNIGELFF
TRBV4-1	TRBJ2-1	-	TRBD2	TGCGCCAGCAGCCCCAGAGGGGTGGCGGGAGGGCGTAATGAGCAGTTCTTC	CASSPRGVAGGRNEQFF
TRBV7-8	TRBJ2-3	many	-	TGTGCCAGCAGCCCGCTTTCCGATACGCAGTATTTT	CASSPLSDTQYF
TRBV10-3	TRBJ2-7	many	-	TGTGCCATCAGTTCGGGAGTCGTAAGGTCCTACGAGCAGTACTTC	CAISSGVVRSYEQYF
TRBV5-8	TRBJ1-6	-	-	TGTGCCAGCAACTCGGGTGATTCACCCCTCCACTTT	CASNSGDSPLHF
TRBV11-1	TRBJ2-1	-	-	TGTGTCAGCAGCATTTACCGGGAGCCAGACCCGTTCTTC	CVSSIYREPDPFF
TRBV12-5	TRBJ2-5	-	-	TGTGCTAGTGGTTTGACAGGAGAAGAGACCCAGTACTTC	CASGLTGEETQYF
TRBV5-6	TRBJ2-6	-	-	TGTGCCAGCAGCTTAGGGCTGGGGAGGGGGGCCAACGTCCTGACTTTC	CASSLGLGRGANVLTF
TRBV12-5	TRBJ2-1	-	TRBD2	TGTACTAGTAGCGGGAGCGGTGAGCAGTTCTTC	CTSSGSGEQFF
TRBV10-3	TRBJ1-4	few	-	TGTGCCATCAGTGACGATGCACAGGCCCCGGGAGAAAAACTGTTTTTT	CAISDDAQAPGEKLFF
TRBV29-1	TRBJ2-6	many	-	TGCAGCGTTGACCCCTCCGGGGCCAACGTCCTGACTTTC	CSVDPSGANVLTF
TRBV24-1	TRBJ1-2	-	-	TGTGCCACCAGTGATTCCCGAAGGTCGCAAACCTATGGCTACACCTTC	CATSDSRRSQTYGYTF
TRBV15	TRBJ2-4	-	-	TGTGCCACCAGCAGTGACCGAAACATTCAGTACTTC	CATSSDRNIQYF
TRBV6-6	TRBJ1-6	-	-	TGTGCCAACAGTAACCAGGGGAATAACTCACCCCTCCACTTT	CANSNQGNNSPLHF
TRBV29-1	TRBJ2-1	many	-	TGCAGCGTATGGGGTGGGTACAATGAGCAGTTCTTC	CSVWGGYNEQFF
TRBV4-1	TRBJ1-1	many	-	TGCGCCAGCAGCCTCGAGTTTGTGGGTCTGAACACTGAAGCTTTCTTT	CASSLEFVGLNTEAFF
TRBV6-2/TRBV6-3	TRBJ2-5	once	-	TGTGCCAACAGTCCTGATAGGGGCGGACAAGAGACCCAGTACTTC	CANSPDRGGQETQYF
TRBV6-5	TRBJ2-2	-	-	TGTGCCGGCAAGACACCCCTCGGGGCCGGGGAGCTGTTTTTT	CAGKTPLGAGELFF
TRBV4-1	TRBJ2-1	many	TRBD2	TGCGCCAGCAGCCCGTATTCAGGACTAGCAACCAATGAGCAGTTCTTC	CASSPYSGLATNEQFF
TRBV6-4	TRBJ2-3	once	TRBD1	TGTGCCAGCAGTCGATCAGGGGGCGATACAGATACGCAGTATTTT	CASSRSGGDTDTQYF
TRBV10-3	TRBJ2-5	many	-	TGTGCCATCTCCACGGGGGAGACCCAGTACTTC	CAISTGETQYF
TRBV2	TRBJ2-5	once	TRBD2	TGTGCCAGCAGAGGGACTAGCGGAAAAGAGACCCAGTACTTC	CASRGTSGKETQYF
TRBV5-6	TRBJ2-6	few	-	TGTGCCAGCAGCTTGGGGGCGCGGGCCAACGTCCTGACTTTC	CASSLGARANVLTF
TRBV6-6	TRBJ2-1	-	-	TGTGCCAGCACCCCGAGGGCCACTTTGTTCTTC	CASTPRATLFF
TRBV11-2	TRBJ1-1	many	-	TGTGCCAGCAGCTTAGACCGAATCGCTGAAGCTTTCTTT	CASSLDRIAEAFF
TRBV4-1	TRBJ2-7	many	TRBD2	TGCGCCAGCAGCCAGAGACGGGGGGACGAGCAGTACTTC	CASSQRRGDEQYF
TRBV13	TRBJ2-2	once	-	TGTGGCAGCAGCTTACCACGGGTGTACACCGGGGAGCTGTTTTTT	CGSSLPRVYTGELFF
TRBV21-1	TRBJ1-2	-	-	TGTGCTTGCCTAAGAAGGGGTATAGGATATGGCTACACCTTC	CACLRRGIGYGYTF
TRBV23-1	TRBJ2-7	-	-	TGCGCCAGCAGTCCTTGTGGGCTTATTCGGTTCTACGAGCAGTACTTC	CASSPCGLIRFYEQYF
TRBV2	TRBJ2-1	-	-	TGTGCCAGCATTTTTAGGCCCGGCTCCTACAATGAGCAGTTCTTC	CASIFRPGSYNEQFF
TRBV4-3	TRBJ1-4	-	TRBD1	TGCGCCAGAAGCCAAGCGACAGGGGTAGGGGAAAAACTGTTCTTT	CARSQATGVGEKLFF
TRBV14	TRBJ2-3	-	-	TGTGCCAGCAGCCAAGATAGACGACTCACAGATACGCAGTATTTT	CASSQDRRLTDTQYF
TRBV11-3	TRBJ2-1	-	-	TGTGCCAGTAACGTGACAGCCAACAATGAGCAGTTCTTC	CASNVTANNEQFF
TRBV10-2	TRBJ1-1	few	-	TGCGGTACGAAGGGGGGAGCGAACACTGAAGCTTTCTTT	CGTKGGANTEAFF
TRBV5-6	TRBJ2-7	-	TRBD1	TGTGTCAGCGCAAGACAGGGGGTCTACGAGCAGTACTTC	CVSARQGVYEQYF
TRBV20-1	TRBJ1-5	-	-	TGCAGTGCTAGAGCTGAAGTGACAGCCTATAGCAATCAGCCCCAGCATTTT	CSARAEVTAYSNQPQHF
TRBV11-1	TRBJ2-5	-	-	TGTGCCAGCAGATTTGCAGAGGAAGAGACCCAGTACTTC	CASRFAEEETQYF
TRBV11-3	TRBJ2-1	many	TRBD2	TGTGCCAGCAGCTTAAGTAGCGGGAGTTACAATGAGCAGTTCTTC	CASSLSSGSYNEQFF
TRBV11-2	TRBJ2-7	-	-	TGTGCCAGCAGGCCCCACTCCTACGAGCAGTACTTC	CASRPHSYEQYF
TRBV5-1	TRBJ1-5	-	-	TGCGCCAGCAGCTCGCTGGGGGAACAGCCCCAGCATTTT	CASSSLGEQPQHF
TRBV14	TRBJ2-7	-	TRBD1	TGTGCCAGCAGCCAACAGGGGGCGCGGAACGAGCAGTACTTC	CASSQQGARNEQYF
TRBV29-1	TRBJ1-1	-	TRBD1	TGTAACGGGTCAGGGGGCGGGGGAATGAACGCTGAAGCTTTCTTT	CNGSGGGGMNAEAFF
TRBV5-1	TRBJ2-5	-	TRBD1	TGCGCCAGCAGCGAAACAGGGGGTGGAGAGACCCAGTACTTC	CASSETGGGETQYF
TRBV5-4	TRBJ2-5	-	TRBD1	TGTGCCAGCAGCTTGGCAGGACAGGGCGATGAGACCCAGTACTTC	CASSLAGQGDETQYF
TRBV11-2	TRBJ2-7	once	TRBD1	TGTGCTAGCAGCGCGGACAGGGTGAGGGGGCAGTACTTC	CASSADRVRGQYF
TRBV5-1	TRBJ2-1	few	-	TGCGCCAGCAGCTTGGAGCAGTGGAATGAGCAGTTCTTC	CASSLEQWNEQFF
TRBV5-6	TRBJ2-5	few	TRBD2	TGTGCCAGCAGCTTGGATATAGGCGGAGGGAGGGCAGAGACCCAGTACTTC	CASSLDIGGGRAETQYF
TRBV29-1	TRBJ2-5	once	-	TGCAGCGTTGAATTCAATATCCAAGAGACCCAGTACTTC	CSVEFNIQETQYF
TRBV11-3	TRBJ2-2	-	-	TGTGCCAGCAGCTTTCTCGGCGGAAACACCAGGGAGCTGTTCTTT	CASSFLGGNTRELFF